This paragraph reports one TCR beta chain. Its antigen is not known. This sample is part of a study of T cells in tumors after PD-1 blockade. Study summary: Patients had no prior checkpoint blockade, systemic immunosuppressants, or anti-cancer therapy within 4 weeks. The study's findings and limits: Two pre-treatment samples showed no clonal replacement between them. After therapy, most expanded exhausted CD8+ clones were absent pre-treatment, suggesting clonal replacement.

The table came from immunoSEQ multiplex PCR; TCRdb's copy has only in-frame clones and leaves some out. In the table there are a few thousand clones, about three fifths of which are singletons. With 1 base removed from V and 1 base from J, the gap between germline ends came to 7 bases. The CDR3 totals 14 residues. Germline CDR1 SGHVS, CDR2 FQNEAQ. The source of this sequence is a human donor with basal cell carcinoma. This material consisted of tumor tissue, taken after anti-PD-1 treatment. The chain uses TRBV7-8 and TRBJ1-1; tentative D call: TRBD1 (5 bases). The CDR3 is CASSLERGNTEAFF. The CDR3 DNA is TGTGCCAGCAGCTTAGAAAGGGGGAACACTGAAGCTTTCTTT.